The sequence of this T cell receptor (beta chain) was determined in a study of a mutant IDH1 vaccine in newly diagnosed glioma. Germline V gene lookup returns CDR1 WSHSY and CDR2 SAAADI. After removal of 5 bases from V and 7 bases from J, the junction contained 5 bases not matched to a gene. CDR3 length equals 13 residues. Turning to this clone: Its antigen is not identified.

Described time point: week 23, last vaccination. Vaccination used 300 ug of mutant IDH1 20-mer peptide per dose, with topical imiquimod. The method was immunoSEQ multiplex PCR; TCRdb's version includes in-frame clones alone and lacks a portion of them. The table shows roughly 60,000 clones, with roughly 84% occurring only once. This specimen consisted of PBMCs, obtained from a glioma patient whose treatment included an IDH1 peptide vaccine. V and J are TRBV10-2 and TRBJ1-1; 9 bases are shared with TRBD1. This clonotype was sampled from a man aged 30 to 45 with glioma. CDR3 sequence reads: CASSPGTGIEAFF. CDR3 coding DNA: TGCGCCAGCAGTCCCGGGACAGGGATTGAAGCTTTCTTT.